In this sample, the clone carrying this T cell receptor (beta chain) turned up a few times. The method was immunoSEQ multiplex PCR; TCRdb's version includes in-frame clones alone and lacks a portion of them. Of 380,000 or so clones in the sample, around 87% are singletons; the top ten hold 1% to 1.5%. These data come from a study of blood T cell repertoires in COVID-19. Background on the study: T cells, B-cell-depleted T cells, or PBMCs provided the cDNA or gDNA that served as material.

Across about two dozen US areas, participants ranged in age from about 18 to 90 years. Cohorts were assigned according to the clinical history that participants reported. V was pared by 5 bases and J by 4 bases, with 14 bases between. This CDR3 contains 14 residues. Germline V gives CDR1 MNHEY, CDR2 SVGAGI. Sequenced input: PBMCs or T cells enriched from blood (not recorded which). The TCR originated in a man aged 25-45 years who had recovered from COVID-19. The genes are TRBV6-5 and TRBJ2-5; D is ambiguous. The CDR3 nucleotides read TGTGCCAGCAGTCTTTTCTGGGCTCTAGAGACCCAGTACTTC. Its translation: CASSLFWALETQYF.